This note documents a single T cell receptor (beta chain) sequence. Its specificity is not known. This sample was included in a study of cytomegalovirus exposure and HLA in healthy donors. Across the whole study: Earlier work reported 117 million unique TCR beta sequences from 150 million to 200 million T cells. General study findings and limits: By HLA locus, TCR association rates varied in a later analysis, with DRB1 showing the most and HLA-C the fewest. CMV serostatus stood as the only immune exposure information on hand.

There are 16 residues in the CDR3. Germline V CDR1 and CDR2: MGHDK, SYGVNS. V shed 1 base, J shed 5 bases, and the junction held 6 bases outside the gene matches. The PCR ran on 60 Vbeta and 13 Jbeta primers. Sequencing used immunoSEQ multiplex PCR; TCRdb keeps in-frame clones, though not all of them. Of some 200,000 clones in the sample, approximately 79% are singletons; the top ten hold roughly 1.5%. The source of this sequence is a man over 45 in good health and CMV-seronegative. The chain links TRBV25-1 to TRBJ2-1; 9 bases match TRBD2. Sample: PBMCs. CDR3 nucleotide sequence: TGTGCCAGCAGTGAATTAAGCTCTAGCGGGAACAATGAGCAGTTCTTC. This encodes CASSELSSSGNNEQFF.